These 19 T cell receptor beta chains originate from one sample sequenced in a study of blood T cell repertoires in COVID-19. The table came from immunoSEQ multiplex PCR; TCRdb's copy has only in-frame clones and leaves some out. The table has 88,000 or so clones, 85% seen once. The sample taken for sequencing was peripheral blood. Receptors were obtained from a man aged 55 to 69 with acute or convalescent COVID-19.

CDR3 protein: CASSQAITGRTEAFF. DNA for the CDR3: TGTGCCAGCAGCCAAGCTATCACAGGCCGTACTGAAGCTTTCTTT. This sequence joins TRBV3-1 (or the pseudogene TRBV3-2) and TRBJ1-1; maybe TRBD1 (5 bases). V lost 1 base to trimming and J lost 5 bases, with 14 bases between them. Germline values: CDR1 LGHDT, CDR2 YNNKEL (reference sequence). There are 15 residues in the CDR3.

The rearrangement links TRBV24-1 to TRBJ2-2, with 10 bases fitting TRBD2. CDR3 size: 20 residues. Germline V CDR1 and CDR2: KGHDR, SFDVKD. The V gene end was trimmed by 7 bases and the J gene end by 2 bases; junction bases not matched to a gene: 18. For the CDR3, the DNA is TGTGCCACCAGGACGGGAGGGAGCGGGAGGGATCAGCTCAACACCGGGGAGCTGTTTTTT. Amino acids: CATRTGGSGRDQLNTGELFF.

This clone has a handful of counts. Here the CDR3 DNA reads TGTGCCAGCAGTTACTCGGCAGGGGATCCCTACGAGCAGTACTTC. Residues: CASSYSAGDPYEQYF. The chain links TRBV6-2 or TRBV6-3 to TRBJ2-7; a possible D gene is TRBD1 (6 bases). This CDR3 has 15 residues. Trimming cost V 0 bases and J 2 bases, with 11 bases left between them. Germline V lookup: CDR1 MNHEY, CDR2 SVGEGT.

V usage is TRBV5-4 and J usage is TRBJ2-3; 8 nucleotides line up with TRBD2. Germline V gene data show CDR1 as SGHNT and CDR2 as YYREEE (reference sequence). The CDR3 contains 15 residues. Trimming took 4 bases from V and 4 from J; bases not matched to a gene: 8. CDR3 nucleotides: TGTGCCAGCAGCCTCACTAGCGGCACCCCAGATACGCAGTATTTT. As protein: CASSLTSGTPDTQYF.

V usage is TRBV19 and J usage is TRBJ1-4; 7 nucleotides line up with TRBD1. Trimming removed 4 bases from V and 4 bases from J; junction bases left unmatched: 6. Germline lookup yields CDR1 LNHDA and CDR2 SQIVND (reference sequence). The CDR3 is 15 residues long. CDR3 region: CASSTGQVVNEKLFF. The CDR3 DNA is TGTGCCAGTAGTACCGGACAGGTTGTTAATGAAAAACTGTTTTTT.

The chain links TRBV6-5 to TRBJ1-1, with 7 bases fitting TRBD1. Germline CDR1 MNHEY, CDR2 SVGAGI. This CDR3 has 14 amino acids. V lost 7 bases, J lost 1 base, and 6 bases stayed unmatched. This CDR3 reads CASTTRGANTEAFF. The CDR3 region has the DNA TGTGCCAGCACCACCAGGGGGGCGAACACTGAAGCTTTCTTT.

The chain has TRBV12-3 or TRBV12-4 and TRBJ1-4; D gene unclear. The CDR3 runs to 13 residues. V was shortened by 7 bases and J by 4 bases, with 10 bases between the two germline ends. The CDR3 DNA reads TGTGCCAGCATTCCCGGGGTTAATGAAAAACTGTTTTTT. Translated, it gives CASIPGVNEKLFF.

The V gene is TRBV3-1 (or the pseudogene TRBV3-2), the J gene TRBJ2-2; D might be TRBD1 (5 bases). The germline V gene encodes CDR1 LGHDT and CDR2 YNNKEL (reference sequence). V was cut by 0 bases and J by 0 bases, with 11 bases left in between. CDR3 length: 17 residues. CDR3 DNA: TGTGCCAGCAGCCAAGACCTGGCAGGGACGAACACCGGGGAGCTGTTTTTT. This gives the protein CASSQDLAGTNTGELFF.

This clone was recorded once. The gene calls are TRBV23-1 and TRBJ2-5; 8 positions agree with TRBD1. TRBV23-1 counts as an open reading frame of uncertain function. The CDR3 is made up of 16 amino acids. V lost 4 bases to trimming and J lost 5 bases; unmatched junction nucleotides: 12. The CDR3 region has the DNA TGCGCCAGCAGTCGTCGCGGACAGGGCGTTTCGGAGACCCAGTACTTC. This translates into CASSRRGQGVSETQYF.

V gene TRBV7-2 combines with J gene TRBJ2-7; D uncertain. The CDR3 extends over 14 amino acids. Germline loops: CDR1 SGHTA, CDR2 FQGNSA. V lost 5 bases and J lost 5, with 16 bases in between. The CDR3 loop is CASSTGSRTHEQYF. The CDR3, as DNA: TGTGCCAGCAGCACCGGGTCTAGAACCCACGAGCAGTACTTC.

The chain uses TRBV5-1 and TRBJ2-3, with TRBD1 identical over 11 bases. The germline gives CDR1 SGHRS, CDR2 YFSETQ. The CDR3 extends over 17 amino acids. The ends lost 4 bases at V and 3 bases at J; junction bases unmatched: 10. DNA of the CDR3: TGCGCCAGCAGCCCGGGGGTTCGGGACAGGGGGACAGATACGCAGTATTTT. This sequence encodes CASSPGVRDRGTDTQYF.

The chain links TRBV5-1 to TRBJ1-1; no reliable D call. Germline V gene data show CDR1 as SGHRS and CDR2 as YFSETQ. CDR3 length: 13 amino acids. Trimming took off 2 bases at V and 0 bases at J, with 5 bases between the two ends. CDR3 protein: CASSFDLNTEAFF. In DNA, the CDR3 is TGCGCCAGCAGCTTTGACTTGAACACTGAAGCTTTCTTT. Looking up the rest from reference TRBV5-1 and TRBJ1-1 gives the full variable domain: KAGVTQTPRYLIKTRGQQVTLSCSPISGHRSVSWYQQTPGQGLQFLFEYFSETQRNKGNFPGRFSGRQFSNSRSEMNVSTLELGDSALYLCASSFDLNTEAFFGQGTRLTVV.

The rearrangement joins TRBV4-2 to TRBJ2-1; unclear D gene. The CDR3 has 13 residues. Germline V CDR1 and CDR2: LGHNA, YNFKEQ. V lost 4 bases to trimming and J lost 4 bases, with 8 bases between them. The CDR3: CASSPVPYNEQFF. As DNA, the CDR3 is TGTGCCAGCAGCCCGGTTCCTTACAATGAGCAGTTCTTC.

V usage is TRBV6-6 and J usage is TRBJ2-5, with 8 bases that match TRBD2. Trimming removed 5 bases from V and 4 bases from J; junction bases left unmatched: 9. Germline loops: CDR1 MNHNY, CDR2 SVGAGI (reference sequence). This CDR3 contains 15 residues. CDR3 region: CASSVPGLGGETQYF. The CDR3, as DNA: TGTGCCAGCAGTGTTCCGGGACTAGGAGGAGAGACCCAGTACTTC.

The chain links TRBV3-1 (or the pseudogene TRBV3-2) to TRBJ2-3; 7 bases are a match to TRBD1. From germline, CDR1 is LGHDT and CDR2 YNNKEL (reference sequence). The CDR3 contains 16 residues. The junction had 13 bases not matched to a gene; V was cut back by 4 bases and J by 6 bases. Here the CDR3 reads CASSRGSMTGFDTQYF. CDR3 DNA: TGTGCCAGCAGCCGGGGATCAATGACAGGGTTCGATACGCAGTATTTT.

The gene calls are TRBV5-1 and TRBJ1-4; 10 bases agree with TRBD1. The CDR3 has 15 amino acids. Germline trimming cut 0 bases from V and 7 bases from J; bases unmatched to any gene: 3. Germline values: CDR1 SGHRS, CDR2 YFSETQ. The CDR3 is CASSLGGQGTEKLFF. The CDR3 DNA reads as TGCGCCAGCAGCTTGGGGGGACAGGGGACTGAAAAACTGTTTTTT.

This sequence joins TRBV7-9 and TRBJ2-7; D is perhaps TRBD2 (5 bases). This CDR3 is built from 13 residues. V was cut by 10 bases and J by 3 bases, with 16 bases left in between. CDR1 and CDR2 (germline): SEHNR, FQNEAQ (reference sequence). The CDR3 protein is CAIGGRFIYEQYF. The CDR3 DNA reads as TGTGCCATCGGCGGGCGGTTCATCTACGAGCAGTACTTC.

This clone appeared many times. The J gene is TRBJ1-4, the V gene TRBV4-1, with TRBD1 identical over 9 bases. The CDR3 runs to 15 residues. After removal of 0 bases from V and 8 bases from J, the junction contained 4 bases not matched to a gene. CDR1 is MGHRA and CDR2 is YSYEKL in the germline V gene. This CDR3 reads CASSQEGQGREKLFF. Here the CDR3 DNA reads TGCGCCAGCAGCCAAGAGGGACAGGGTCGGGAAAAACTGTTTTTT.

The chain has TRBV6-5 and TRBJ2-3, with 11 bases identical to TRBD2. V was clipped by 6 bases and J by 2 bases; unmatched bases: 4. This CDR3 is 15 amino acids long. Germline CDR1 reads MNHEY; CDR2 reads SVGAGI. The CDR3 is CASSLSGGATDTQYF. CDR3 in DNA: TGTGCCAGCAGCCTTAGCGGGGGGGCCACAGATACGCAGTATTTT.